What follows describes a single TCR beta chain. Its cognate antigen is unknown. With V trimmed by 0 bases and J by 7 bases, 20 bases remained unmatched. Looked up from germline, CDR1 is SEHNR and CDR2 is FQNEAQ (reference sequence). The CDR3 contains 20 residues. Two-round multiplex PCR on genomic DNA was the method by which TCR beta CDR3 was amplified. TRBV and TRBJ genes each had their own specific primers in first-round PCR. PCR proceeded to a second round, and that round used universal primers. TCRdb re-analysed the multiplex PCR reads in MiXCR, keeping a single row per CDR3 protein. The sample has about 35,000 distinct CDR3 sequences; 34% are singletons. Node negativity on CT and PET/CT was present in all patients, alongside an absence of prior chemotherapy, radiotherapy or other malignancies. The sample comes from a study of prognosis after radiotherapy for stage I lung cancer. On the study more broadly: SBRT spanned 3 to 5 fractions, reaching a biologically effective dose of at least 100 Gy.

Regarding the study as a whole: The way patients used TRBV and TRBJ genes reportedly differed depending on whether they had metastases.

The sample was PBMCs, taken before or after stereotactic body radiation therapy (not recorded which). The source is a donor aged 50 or older with non-small cell lung cancer. The chain combines TRBV7-9 with TRBJ2-2, with 7 bases that match TRBD2. CDR3 sequence: CASSLAGDQGLEGAHGELFF. The DNA for the CDR3 is TGTGCCAGCAGCTTAGCGGGGGACCAAGGACTAGAGGGAGCCCACGGGGAGCTGTTTTTT.